This T cell receptor (beta chain) was captured by sequencing in a study of metastatic and nonmetastatic thyroid tumors (dated by TCRdb to 2019 to 2021). For the study in its entirety: For patients with malignant and with benign thyroid disease, the researchers compared repertoires between peripheral blood samples and tumor or nodule tissue samples.

Comments on this clone: Its antigen has not been determined. Per-base qualities were not stored, and no clone one base away is much larger.

Libraries were made using PCR. These reads were obtained on an Illumina HiSeq 4000. High-throughput sequencing was used to profile the TCR beta-chain CDR3 region of each patient. Processing in the source paper ran as follows. A classifier to discriminate distant-metastatic papillary thyroid cancer patients was built from CDR3 differences across clinicopathological groups. Repertoire diversity was assessed with the Shannon index, and tumor-blood repertoire similarity with the Morisita-Horn index. TCRdb redid the processing of the public reads, applying fastp at Q25 and MiXCR, and retained in-frame beta chains. These V and J calls derive from TCRdb rather than the authors' analysis. The sample table records fewer than 15,000 clones; less than 30% of these occur just once. The ten largest account for about 50% of the sample. No treatment had been received by any patient before thyroid surgery. Using T-cell receptor beta sequencing, the study looked back at clinical samples from patients collected from about 2012 to 2018.

Measured from the cysteine to the phenylalanine, the CDR3 is 15 residues long. Left in the record is the CDR3 DNA by itself, 45 bases read in frame from the first base. Trimming at the junction amounts to 4 bases on V and 1 base on J, and the germline ends lie 14 bases apart. For CDR1 and CDR2, the germline V gene (reference sequence) lists SGHKS and YYEKEE. Broad study findings and their caveats: In both blood and tumor samples, TCR beta diversity was reported to be significantly higher in malignant tumors than in benign nodules.

The TCR sequence derives from a male donor with papillary thyroid cancer or a benign thyroid nodule (not recorded which). Some clones in this sample may be carry-over from other donors' samples. The chain links TRBV5-5 with TRBJ1-2; possibly the D gene is TRBD1, per 5 matching bases. The sample comprised tumor tissue. The CDR3 loop reads CASSLSGRGNYGYTF. The DNA sequence follows: TGTGCCAGCAGCCTGAGTGGGAGGGGTAACTATGGCTACACCTTC. With all but the CDR3 taken from the reference TRBV5-5 and TRBJ1-2 genes, the full variable domain is: DAGVTQSPTHLIKTRGQQVTLRCSPISGHKSVSWYQQVLGQGPQFIFQYYEKEERGRGNFPDRFSARQFPNYSSELNVNALLLGDSALYLCASSLSGRGNYGYTFGSGTRLTVV.